This T cell receptor (beta chain) stems from a study of T-cell memory formation after mild COVID-19. Trimming cost V 1 base and J 1 base; bases outside gene matches: 0. Germline CDR1 and CDR2: LGHNA and YSLEER. The CDR3 consists of 15 residues. MiXCR, applied by TCRdb to the 5' RACE reads, yields one record per CDR3 protein. The sample lists some 120,000 distinct CDR3 sequences; about 18% were seen once. Material: PBMCs or a T cell subset sorted from them (not recorded which). This clonotype originated in a man aged 18 to 29 who had mild COVID-19 (a few samples of this study predate the infection). Cell type and time point are not known. The genes are TRBV4-3 and TRBJ2-3; 9 bases fit TRBD2. CDR3 in DNA: TGCGCCAGCAGCCAAGCTAGCGGGGGCACAGATACGCAGTATTTT. It translates to CASSQASGGTDTQYF.